Only a few counts were recorded for the clone carrying this T cell receptor beta chain. Sequencing targeted expressed TCRB transcripts, as all isolated RNA had been reverse transcribed. Generated by immunoSEQ multiplex PCR, the TCRdb table keeps only in-frame clones and is missing some. The data contain 350,000 or so clones, less than 20% of them singletons. These data originate in a study of beta chain features in type 1 diabetes. This CDR3 is built from 13 residues. V lost 5 bases, J lost 6 bases, and 10 bases lay in between. CDR1 and CDR2 (germline): MNHEY, SMNVEV (reference sequence). Sequencing was done on a sample of naive CD4+ T cells from blood. This receptor was taken from a young woman in good health. The chain joins TRBV27 to TRBJ2-2, with a tentative D call TRBD2 (5 bases). The CDR3 spells CASSKREPGELFF. CDR3 DNA: TGTGCCAGCAGTAAAAGGGAGCCCGGGGAGCTGTTTTTT.